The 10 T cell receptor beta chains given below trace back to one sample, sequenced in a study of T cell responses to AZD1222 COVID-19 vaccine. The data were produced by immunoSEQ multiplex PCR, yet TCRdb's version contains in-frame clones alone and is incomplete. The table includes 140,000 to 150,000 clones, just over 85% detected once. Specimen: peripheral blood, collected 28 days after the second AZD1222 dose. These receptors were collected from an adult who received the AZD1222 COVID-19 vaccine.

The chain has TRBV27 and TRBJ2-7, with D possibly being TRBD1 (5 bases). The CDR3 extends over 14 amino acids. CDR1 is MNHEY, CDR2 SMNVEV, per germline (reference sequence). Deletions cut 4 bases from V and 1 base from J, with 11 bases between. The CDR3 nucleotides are TGTGCCAGCAGTTCCTGGGGCGCGTCCTACGAGCAGTACTTC. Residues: CASSSWGASYEQYF.

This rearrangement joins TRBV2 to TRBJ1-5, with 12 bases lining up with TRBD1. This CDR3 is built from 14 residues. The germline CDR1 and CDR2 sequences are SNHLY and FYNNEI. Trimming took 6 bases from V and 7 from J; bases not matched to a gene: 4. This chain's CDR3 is CASRGQGAGQPQHF. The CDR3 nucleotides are TGTGCCAGCAGGGGACAGGGGGCTGGACAGCCCCAGCATTTT. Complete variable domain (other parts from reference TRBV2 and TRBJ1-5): EPEVTQTPSHQVTQMGQEVILRCVPISNHLYFYWYRQILGQKVEFLVSFYNNEISEKSEIFDDQFSVERPDGSNFTLKIRSTKLEDSAMYFCASRGQGAGQPQHFGDGTRLSIL.

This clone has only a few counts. The CDR3 spells CAISESGGGTLQETQYF. CDR3 coding DNA: TGTGCCATCAGTGAGTCAGGGGGGGGCACCCTCCAAGAGACCCAGTACTTC. The chain carries TRBV10-3 and TRBJ2-5; D perhaps matches TRBD2 (7 bases). The CDR3 extends over 17 amino acids. The germline V and J ends were trimmed by 0 bases and 1 base, with 15 bases remaining between them. The V gene's germline CDR1 is ENHRY and CDR2 SYGVKD.

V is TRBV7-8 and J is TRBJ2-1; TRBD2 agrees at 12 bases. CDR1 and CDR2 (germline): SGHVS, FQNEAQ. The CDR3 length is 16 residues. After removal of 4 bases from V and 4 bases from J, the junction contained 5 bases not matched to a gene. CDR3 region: CASSSGLAGSYNEQFF. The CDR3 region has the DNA TGTGCCAGCAGCTCCGGACTAGCGGGATCTTACAATGAGCAGTTCTTC.

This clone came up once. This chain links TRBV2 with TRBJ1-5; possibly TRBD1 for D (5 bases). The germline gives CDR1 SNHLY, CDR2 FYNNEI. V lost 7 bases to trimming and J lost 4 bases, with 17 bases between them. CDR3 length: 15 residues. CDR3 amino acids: CASTGHADGNQPQHF. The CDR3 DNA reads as TGTGCCAGCACTGGACACGCGGATGGTAATCAGCCCCAGCATTTT.

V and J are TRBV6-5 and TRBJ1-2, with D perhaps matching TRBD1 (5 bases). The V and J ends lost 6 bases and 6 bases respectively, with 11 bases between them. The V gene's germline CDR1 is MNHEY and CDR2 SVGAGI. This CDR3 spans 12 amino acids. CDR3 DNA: TGTGCCAGCAGCGGGACTTTTAATGGCTACACCTTC. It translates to CASSGTFNGYTF.

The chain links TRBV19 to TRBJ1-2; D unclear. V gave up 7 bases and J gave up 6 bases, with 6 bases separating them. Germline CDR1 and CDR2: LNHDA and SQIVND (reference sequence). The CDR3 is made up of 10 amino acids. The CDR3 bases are TGTGCCAGTAACGGAAATGGCTACACCTTC. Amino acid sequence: CASNGNGYTF. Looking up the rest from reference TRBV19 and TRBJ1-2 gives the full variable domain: DGGITQSPKYLFRKEGQNVTLSCEQNLNHDAMYWYRQDPGQGLRLIYYSQIVNDFQKGDIAEGYSVSREKKESFPLTVTSAQKNPTAFYLCASNGNGYTFGSGTRLTVV.

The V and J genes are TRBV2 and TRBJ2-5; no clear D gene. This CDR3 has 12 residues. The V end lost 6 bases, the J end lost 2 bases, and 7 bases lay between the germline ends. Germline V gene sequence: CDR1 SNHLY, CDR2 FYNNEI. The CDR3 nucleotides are TGTGCCAGCAGGGGCCGTCAAGAGACCCAGTACTTC. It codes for CASRGRQETQYF.

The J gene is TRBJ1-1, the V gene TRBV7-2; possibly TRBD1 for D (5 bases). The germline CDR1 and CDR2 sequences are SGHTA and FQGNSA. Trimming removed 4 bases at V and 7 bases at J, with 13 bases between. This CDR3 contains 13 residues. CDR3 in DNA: TGTGCCAGCAGCTACGGGACCGACCTTGAAGCTTTCTTT. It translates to CASSYGTDLEAFF.

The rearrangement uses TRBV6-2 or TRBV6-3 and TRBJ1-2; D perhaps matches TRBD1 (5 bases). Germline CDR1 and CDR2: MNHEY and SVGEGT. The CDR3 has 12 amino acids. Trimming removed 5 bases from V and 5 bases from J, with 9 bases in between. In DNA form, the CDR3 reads TGTGCCAGCAGTCGAGACAGTTATGGCTACACCTTC. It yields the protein CASSRDSYGYTF.